The following is a T cell receptor beta chain sequence with its context. The antigen is not known. These data are taken from a study of radiotherapy plus CTLA-4 blockade in lung cancer. Repertoires were generated with immunoSEQ multiplex PCR, while TCRdb's copy carries only in-frame clones and drops some. The sample includes about 60,000 clones, around 69% of them seen just once. This CDR3 spans 15 amino acids. CDR1 and CDR2 (germline): SGHRS, YFSETQ. Trimming took off 2 bases at V and 5 bases at J, with 11 bases between the two ends. Points from the study as a whole: In blood, tumor-derived TCR clones expanded after radiotherapy plus ipilimumab.

The chain carries TRBV5-1 and TRBJ1-6; unclear D gene. The specimen was peripheral blood, collected from a patient treated with radiotherapy plus ipilimumab. The clonotype comes from a human donor with non-small cell lung cancer who had a complete response to radiotherapy plus ipilimumab. CDR3 nucleotide sequence: TGCGCCAGCAGCTTCTCAGCGTGGGATAATTCACCCCTCCACTTT. Protein: CASSFSAWDNSPLHF. Full variable domain (missing parts from reference TRBV5-1 and TRBJ1-6): KAGVTQTPRYLIKTRGQQVTLSCSPISGHRSVSWYQQTPGQGLQFLFEYFSETQRNKGNFPGRFSGRQFSNSRSEMNVSTLELGDSALYLCASSFSAWDNSPLHFGNGTRLTVT.